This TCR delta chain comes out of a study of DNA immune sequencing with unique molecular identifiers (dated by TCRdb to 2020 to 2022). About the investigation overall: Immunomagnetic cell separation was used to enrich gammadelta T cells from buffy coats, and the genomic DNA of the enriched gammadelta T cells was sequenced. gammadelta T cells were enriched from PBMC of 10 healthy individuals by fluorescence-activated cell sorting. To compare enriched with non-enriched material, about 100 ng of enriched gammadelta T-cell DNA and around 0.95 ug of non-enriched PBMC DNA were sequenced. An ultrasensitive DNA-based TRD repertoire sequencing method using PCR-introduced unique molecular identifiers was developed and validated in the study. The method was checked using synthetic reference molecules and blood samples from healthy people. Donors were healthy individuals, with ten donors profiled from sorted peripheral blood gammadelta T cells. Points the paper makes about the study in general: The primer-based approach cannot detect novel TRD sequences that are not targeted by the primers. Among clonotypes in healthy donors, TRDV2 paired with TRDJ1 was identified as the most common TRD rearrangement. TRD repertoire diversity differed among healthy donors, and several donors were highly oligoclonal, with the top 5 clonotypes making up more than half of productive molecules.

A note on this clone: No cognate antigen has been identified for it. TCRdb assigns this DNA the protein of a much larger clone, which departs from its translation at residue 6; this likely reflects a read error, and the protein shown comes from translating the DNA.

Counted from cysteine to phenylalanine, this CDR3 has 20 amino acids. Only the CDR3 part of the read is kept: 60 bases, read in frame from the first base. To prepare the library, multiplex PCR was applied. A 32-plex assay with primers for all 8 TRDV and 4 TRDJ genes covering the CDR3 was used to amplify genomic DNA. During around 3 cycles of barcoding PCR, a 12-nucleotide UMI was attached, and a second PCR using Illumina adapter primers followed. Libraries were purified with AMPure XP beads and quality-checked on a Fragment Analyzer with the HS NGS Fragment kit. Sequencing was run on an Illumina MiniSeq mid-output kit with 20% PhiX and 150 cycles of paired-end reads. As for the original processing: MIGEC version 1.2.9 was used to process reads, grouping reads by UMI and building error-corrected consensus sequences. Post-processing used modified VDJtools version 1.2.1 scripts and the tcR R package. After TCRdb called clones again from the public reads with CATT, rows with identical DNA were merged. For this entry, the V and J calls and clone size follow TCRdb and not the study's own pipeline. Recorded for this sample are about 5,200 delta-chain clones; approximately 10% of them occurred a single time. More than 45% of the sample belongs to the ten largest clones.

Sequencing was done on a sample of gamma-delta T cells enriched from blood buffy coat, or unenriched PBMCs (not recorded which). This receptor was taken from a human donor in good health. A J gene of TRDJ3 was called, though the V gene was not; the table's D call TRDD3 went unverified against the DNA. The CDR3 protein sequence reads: CACDKLLGDTRSWDTRQMFF. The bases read TGTGCCTGTGACAAACTACTGGGGGATACGCGCTCCTGGGACACCCGACAGATGTTTTTC.